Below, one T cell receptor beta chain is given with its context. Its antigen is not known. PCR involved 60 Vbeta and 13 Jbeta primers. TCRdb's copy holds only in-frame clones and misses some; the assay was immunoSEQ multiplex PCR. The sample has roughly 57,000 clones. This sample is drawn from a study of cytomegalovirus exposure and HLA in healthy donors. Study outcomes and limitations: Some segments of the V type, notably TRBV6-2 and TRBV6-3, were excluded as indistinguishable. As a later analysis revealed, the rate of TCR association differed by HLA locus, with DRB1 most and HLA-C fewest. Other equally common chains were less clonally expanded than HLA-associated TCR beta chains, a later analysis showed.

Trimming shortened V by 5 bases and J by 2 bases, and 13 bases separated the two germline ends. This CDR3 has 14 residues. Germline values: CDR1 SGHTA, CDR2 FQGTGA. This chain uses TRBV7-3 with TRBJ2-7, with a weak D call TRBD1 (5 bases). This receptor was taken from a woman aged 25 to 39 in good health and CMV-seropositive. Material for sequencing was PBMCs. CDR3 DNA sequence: TGTGCCAGCAGCGCCTATGACAGTACCTACGAGCAGTACTTC. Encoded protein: CASSAYDSTYEQYF. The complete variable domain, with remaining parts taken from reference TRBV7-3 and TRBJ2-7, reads GAGVSQTPSNKVTEKGKYVELRCDPISGHTALYWYRQSLGQGPEFLIYFQGTGAADDSGLPNDRFFAVRPEGSVSTLKIQRTERGDSAVYLCASSAYDSTYEQYFGPGTRLTVT.